The clone carrying this T cell receptor (beta chain) has more than one count but fewer than ten. Its antigen is unidentified. Losses at the gene ends were 1 base for V and 5 bases for J; bases not matched to a gene: 7. The length of the CDR3 is 15 residues. The germline gives CDR1 SGHTA, CDR2 FQGNSA. Amplified TCR beta CDR3 regions came from RNA transcripts. During a first-round RT-PCR of the TCR CDR3, the HTBI primer set was used. TCRdb re-called the multiplex PCR reads through MiXCR, storing one row per CDR3 protein. Of about 620,000 distinct CDR3 sequences in the sample, about 17% were seen once. The sample is drawn from a study of T cells in Graves' hyperthyroidism and ophthalmopathy. Study context: Prior to any treatment, at the point of initial diagnosis, peripheral blood was collected. General study results and limits: Most clonotypes expanded in the thyroid (above 0.001) were also present in blood.

These patients, aged 18 to 65, had recently diagnosed hyperthyroidism lasting under 2 months. The clonotype comes from a woman aged 25-40 years with Graves' hyperthyroidism. The sequencing input was blood. This chain joins TRBV7-2 and TRBJ2-5; 7 bases are a match to TRBD1. CDR3 DNA sequence: TGTGCCAGCAGCTTAGTTGACAGGGTTGGGGAGACCCAGTACTTC. Translated, it gives CASSLVDRVGETQYF.